These T cell receptor beta chains were read from a single sample in a study of T-cell memory formation after mild COVID-19. One entry per CDR3 protein results from TCRdb running MiXCR on the 5' RACE reads. In the table there are roughly 320,000 distinct CDR3 sequences, 25% to 30% of which are singletons. The specimen sequenced was PBMCs or a T cell subset sorted from them (not recorded which). Source of these receptors: an adult woman who had mild COVID-19 (a few samples of this study predate the infection). Cell type and time point are not known. The CDR3 runs from the conserved cysteine through the conserved F or W. The D gene is left open where the match is weak. Only some rows state a clone size, as once, few, many or a class for expanded clones.

DNA: TGCAGTGCTAGACTGTGGACAGTTGCAACTAATGAAAAACTGTTTTTT; CDR3: CSARLWTVATNEKLFF; J: TRBJ1-4; D: -; size: -; V: TRBV20-1
DNA: TGTGCCAGCAGCTCGGGACAGGGGTCTATGTACTTC; CDR3: CASSSGQGSMYF; J: TRBJ2-4; D: TRBD1; size: -; V: TRBV7-2
DNA: TGTGCCAGCAGCCTATTAGCGGGACCGCAGTATTTT; CDR3: CASSLLAGPQYF; J: TRBJ2-3; D: TRBD2; size: -; V: TRBV7-2
DNA: TGTGCCAGCAGCTTAGAGGTGACAGACAATGAGCAGTTCTTC; CDR3: CASSLEVTDNEQFF; J: TRBJ2-1; D: -; size: -; V: TRBV11-3
DNA: TGTGCCAGCAGCGGTCGACAGGGGACCCCCACAGATACGCAGTATTTT; CDR3: CASSGRQGTPTDTQYF; J: TRBJ2-3; D: TRBD1; size: many; V: TRBV7-2
DNA: TGTGCCACCAGCAGAGCCCGGGGAGGTAATTCACCCCTCCACTTT; CDR3: CATSRARGGNSPLHF; J: TRBJ1-6; D: -; size: few; V: TRBV15
DNA: TGTGCCAGCAGTTATGAGGTTTCGAACACTGAAGCTTTCTTT; CDR3: CASSYEVSNTEAFF; J: TRBJ1-1; D: -; size: -; V: TRBV6-2/TRBV6-3
DNA: TGTGCCAGCAGTCTTCAGAGGTCTACCTACAATGAGCAGTTCTTC; CDR3: CASSLQRSTYNEQFF; J: TRBJ2-1; D: -; size: -; V: TRBV12-3/TRBV12-4
DNA: TGTGCCAGCAGCTTCGCTCCGGGACAGGGAGGCTATGGCTACACCTTC; CDR3: CASSFAPGQGGYGYTF; J: TRBJ1-2; D: TRBD1; size: -; V: TRBV5-6
DNA: TGTGCCAGCAGGGGACAGGTGCGCGAGACCCAGTACTTC; CDR3: CASRGQVRETQYF; J: TRBJ2-5; D: TRBD1; size: -; V: TRBV5-6
DNA: TGTGCCAGTAGCGGGATGACCGGGACAGCCTATGGCTACACCTTC; CDR3: CASSGMTGTAYGYTF; J: TRBJ1-2; D: TRBD1; size: once; V: TRBV19
DNA: TGTGCCACCAGTGACCTGGGACAGGGAGCAAGGGGCACCGGGGAGCTGTTTTTT; CDR3: CATSDLGQGARGTGELFF; J: TRBJ2-2; D: TRBD1; size: -; V: TRBV24-1
DNA: TGTGCCAGCAGCCCGACTAGCGGAATCACAGATACGCAGTATTTT; CDR3: CASSPTSGITDTQYF; J: TRBJ2-3; D: TRBD2; size: few; V: TRBV7-6
DNA: TGTGCCAGCAGGGCGGGAGTACGTAATGAGCAGTTCTTC; CDR3: CASRAGVRNEQFF; J: TRBJ2-1; D: TRBD2; size: few; V: TRBV7-9
DNA: TGTGCCAGCAGCCGGATCTGGCTAGCGGGACGCTCCTACAATGAGCAGTTCTTC; CDR3: CASSRIWLAGRSYNEQFF; J: TRBJ2-1; D: TRBD2; size: few; V: TRBV6-2/TRBV6-3
DNA: TGCAGTGCTAGAACCTACGGGACTAGCAATGAGCAGTTCTTC; CDR3: CSARTYGTSNEQFF; J: TRBJ2-1; D: TRBD2; size: few; V: TRBV20-1
DNA: TGTGCCATCAGTGAAAGGTCGGGGAACACAGATACGCAGTATTTT; CDR3: CAISERSGNTDTQYF; J: TRBJ2-3; D: -; size: few; V: TRBV10-3
DNA: TGCGCCAGCAGCAGCCTGTGGGGGGAGAACACTGAAGCTTTCTTT; CDR3: CASSSLWGENTEAFF; J: TRBJ1-1; D: -; size: few; V: TRBV4-1
DNA: TGTGCCACCACAGGGGGCACAGATACGCAGTATTTT; CDR3: CATTGGTDTQYF; J: TRBJ2-3; D: -; size: -; V: TRBV24-1
DNA: TGCAGCGTTGAAGATTTTGCCGGGACAGGGGATGGCTACACCTTC; CDR3: CSVEDFAGTGDGYTF; J: TRBJ1-2; D: TRBD1; size: -; V: TRBV29-1
DNA: TGCAGCGTCAACTTGGGGGGCACTGAAGCTTTCTTT; CDR3: CSVNLGGTEAFF; J: TRBJ1-1; D: -; size: -; V: TRBV29-1
DNA: TGTGCCACCAGTTCCTACAATGAGCAGTTCTTC; CDR3: CATSSYNEQFF; J: TRBJ2-1; D: -; size: -; V: TRBV24-1
DNA: TGCGCCAGCAGCTTGGCCAGACAGGCCAGGGACAATGAGCAGTTCTTC; CDR3: CASSLARQARDNEQFF; J: TRBJ2-1; D: -; size: few; V: TRBV5-1
DNA: TGCAGTGCCTCAACGCCGGGGACCGGGGAGCTGTTTTTT; CDR3: CSASTPGTGELFF; J: TRBJ2-2; D: -; size: many; V: TRBV20-1
DNA: TGTGCCAGCAGCTCCACTGAGCCCCAGCATTTT; CDR3: CASSSTEPQHF; J: TRBJ1-5; D: -; size: -; V: TRBV6-2/TRBV6-3
DNA: TGTGCCAGCAGTTGGGGTCTTGGGGGTAAGCAGTTCTTC; CDR3: CASSWGLGGKQFF; J: TRBJ2-1; D: -; size: -; V: TRBV6-2/TRBV6-3
DNA: TGTGCCAGCAGCTTAGTTGGGTACCACGGGGGTAAGCAGTTCTTC; CDR3: CASSLVGYHGGKQFF; J: TRBJ2-1; D: -; size: few; V: TRBV11-1
DNA: TGCGCCAGCAGCCATGGACTAGCGGGAGCGATAAAAGAGACCCAGTACTTC; CDR3: CASSHGLAGAIKETQYF; J: TRBJ2-5; D: TRBD2; size: -; V: TRBV5-1
DNA: TGCGCCAGCAGCCGCGACAACTCTGGAAACACCATATATTTT; CDR3: CASSRDNSGNTIYF; J: TRBJ1-3; D: -; size: -; V: TRBV5-1
DNA: TGTGCCTGGAGCTCGGGACTAGCGGGAGGCGGGGAGCTGTTTTTT; CDR3: CAWSSGLAGGGELFF; J: TRBJ2-2; D: TRBD2; size: -; V: TRBV30
DNA: TGTGCCAGCATTGGCGGGGGGGAATACAATGAGCAGTTCTTC; CDR3: CASIGGGEYNEQFF; J: TRBJ2-1; D: TRBD2; size: -; V: TRBV12-3/TRBV12-4
DNA: TGCGCCAGCAGCTTCTCAACAGGGTTCACAGATACGCAGTATTTT; CDR3: CASSFSTGFTDTQYF; J: TRBJ2-3; D: -; size: -; V: TRBV5-1
DNA: TGTGCCAGCAGCTCCCTCCCCTGCAGGGGCTATCAGGATGCTTTCTTT; CDR3: CASSSLPCRGYQDAFF; J: TRBJ1-1; D: -; size: -; V: TRBV7-9
DNA: TGTGCCAGCAGCGTGGCGGGGAGCTCTGGAAACACCATATATTTT; CDR3: CASSVAGSSGNTIYF; J: TRBJ1-3; D: -; size: few; V: TRBV5-6
DNA: TGTGCCAGCAGCCCCTTTAATGGGGGCTACACCTTC; CDR3: CASSPFNGGYTF; J: TRBJ1-2; D: -; size: -; V: TRBV7-9
DNA: TGTGCCAGCAGCCCGAGCGGGAGATGGACAGATACGCAGTATTTT; CDR3: CASSPSGRWTDTQYF; J: TRBJ2-3; D: TRBD2; size: -; V: TRBV5-6
DNA: TGTGCCAGCAGCTCCAATTCACCCCTCCACTTT; CDR3: CASSSNSPLHF; J: TRBJ1-6; D: -; size: few; V: TRBV7-9
DNA: TGTGCCAGCAGCCTCGGCAGCCTTGGAACTGAAGCTTTCTTT; CDR3: CASSLGSLGTEAFF; J: TRBJ1-1; D: -; size: -; V: TRBV9
DNA: TGTGCCAGCAGCTTAGGCCTGGGAGGGACAGAGACCCAGTACTTC; CDR3: CASSLGLGGTETQYF; J: TRBJ2-5; D: TRBD2; size: few; V: TRBV7-6
DNA: TGCGCCAGCAGCCAAGGCACAGGTCTTTATCAGCCCCAGCATTTT; CDR3: CASSQGTGLYQPQHF; J: TRBJ1-5; D: -; size: few; V: TRBV4-3
DNA: TGTGCCAGCAGGGGGACAGGGGGCGCGAACACTGAAGCTTTCTTT; CDR3: CASRGTGGANTEAFF; J: TRBJ1-1; D: TRBD1; size: once; V: TRBV6-6
DNA: TGCGCCAGCAGCCTCGGGGCTAGCGGGTTCCCGAGAGAGACCCAGTACTTC; CDR3: CASSLGASGFPRETQYF; J: TRBJ2-5; D: TRBD2; size: -; V: TRBV4-1
DNA: TGTGCCAGCAGCCACTACAGGGGCCTCTTGGACCAAGAGACCCAGTACTTC; CDR3: CASSHYRGLLDQETQYF; J: TRBJ2-5; D: TRBD1; size: -; V: TRBV3-1
DNA: TGTGCCAGCAGCGAGAGGGACAGGGCTAACTATGGCTACACCTTC; CDR3: CASSERDRANYGYTF; J: TRBJ1-2; D: TRBD1; size: few; V: TRBV9
DNA: TGCAGTGCTAGAGATGGGACTAGCGACCGACCCTACGAGCAGTACTTC; CDR3: CSARDGTSDRPYEQYF; J: TRBJ2-7; D: TRBD2; size: -; V: TRBV20-1
DNA: TGTGCCAGCAGTTTAGGCGGCAGGGGAGACAATCAGCCCCAGCATTTT; CDR3: CASSLGGRGDNQPQHF; J: TRBJ1-5; D: -; size: -; V: TRBV12-3/TRBV12-4
DNA: TGCGCCAGCAGCCTCATGGGGAAGGAAGGGACCTACGAGCAGTACTTC; CDR3: CASSLMGKEGTYEQYF; J: TRBJ2-7; D: -; size: -; V: TRBV4-1
DNA: TGTGCCAGCAGCTTAAGATCAACGGGGGCGGATAGCTCCTACAATGAGCAGTTCTTC; CDR3: CASSLRSTGADSSYNEQFF; J: TRBJ2-1; D: -; size: -; V: TRBV7-3